This TCR beta chain emerged from a study of T cells after yellow fever vaccination. As TCR cDNA was made by 5'RACE template switching, a universal primer site and UMIs were added. TCRdb processed the 5' RACE reads anew with MiXCR; each CDR3 protein has one entry. The sample yields about 340,000 distinct CDR3 sequences, 8.7% seen once. General study findings and limits: Reappearing after the booster were most of the clones from primary vaccination (around 96% CD4, about 87% CD8). A small share of clonotypes appeared in both CD4 and CD8 compartments. A faster peak, day 5 versus 15, was reached by the weaker secondary response.

This clonotype was detected only a few times. Its specificity is unknown. Germline assignment: CDR1 SQVTM and CDR2 ANQGSEA. Between the trimmed V and J ends, which lost 4 bases and 0 bases, there was a span of 12 bases. The CDR3 covers 14 residues. The TCR comes from a man aged 18 to 35 who received the YFV17D yellow fever vaccine. This sample comprised PBMCs, obtained on the day of the first yellow fever vaccination. The chain is built from TRBV29-1 and TRBJ1-1; no clear D. The CDR3 DNA is TGCAGCGTTGGGCAGGCCTTCATGAACACTGAAGCTTTCTTT. Protein product: CSVGQAFMNTEAFF. Variable domain in full (rest from reference TRBV29-1 and TRBJ1-1): SAVISQKPSRDICQRGTSLTIQCQVDSQVTMMFWYRQQPGQSLTLIATANQGSEATYESGFVIDKFPISRPNLTFSTLTVSNMSPEDSSIYLCSVGQAFMNTEAFFGQGTRLTVV.